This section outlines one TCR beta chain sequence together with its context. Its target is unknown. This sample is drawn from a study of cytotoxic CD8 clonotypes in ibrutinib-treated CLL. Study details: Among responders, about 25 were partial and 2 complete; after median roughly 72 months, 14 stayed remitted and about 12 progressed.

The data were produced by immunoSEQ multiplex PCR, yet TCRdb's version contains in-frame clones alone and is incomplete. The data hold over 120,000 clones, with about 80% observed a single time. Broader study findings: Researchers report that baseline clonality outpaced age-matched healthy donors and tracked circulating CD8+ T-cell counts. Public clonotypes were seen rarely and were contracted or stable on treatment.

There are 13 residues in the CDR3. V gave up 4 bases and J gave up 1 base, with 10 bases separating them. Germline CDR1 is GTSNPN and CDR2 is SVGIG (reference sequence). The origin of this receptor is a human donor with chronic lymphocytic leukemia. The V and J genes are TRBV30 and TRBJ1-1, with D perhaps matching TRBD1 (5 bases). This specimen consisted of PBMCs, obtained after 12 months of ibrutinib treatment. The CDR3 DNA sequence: TGTGCCTGGACGAGGGGAACGAACACTGAAGCTTTCTTT. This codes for CAWTRGTNTEAFF.